This TCR beta chain is drawn from a study of blood T cell repertoires in COVID-19. Overall study: The origin of the acute and convalescent COVID-19 samples was the United States, Italy and Spain.

Authors' methods: Scientists estimated how many nucleated cells there were by amplifying reference gene primers. Data came from immunoSEQ multiplex PCR; TCRdb stores just in-frame clones and leaves some out. That table gives V, J and clone size, and the DNA gave D and trimming. Among approximately 45,000 clones listed, more than 75% were seen once. Unmatched junction bases numbered 8, after V lost 2 bases and J lost 2 bases. The CDR3 has 16 amino acids. The sequence was collected from a human donor in a cohort sampled during active COVID-19. Specimen: peripheral blood. The V and J genes are TRBV5-3 and TRBJ2-7, with TRBD2 matching over 9 bases. TRBV5-3 is assigned to the ORF class and has an uncertain function. CDR3 protein: CARSLAGGGLTYEQYF. In nucleotides, the CDR3 is TGTGCCAGAAGCTTAGCGGGGGGCGGTTTGACCTACGAGCAGTACTTC.